What follows are 27 T cell receptor beta chains derived from one specimen sequenced in a study of Graves' ophthalmopathy and Graves' hyperthyroidism (dated by TCRdb to 2016 to 2019). TCRdb names Illumina HiSeq 2000 as the instrument used. For repertoire sequencing, TCR beta CDR3 regions were amplified from RNA transcripts. The first round was an RT-PCR using HTBI primers with the Qiagen OneStep RT-PCR kit, and this first round was followed by a second-round multiplex PCR, then size selection and purification. TCRdb trimmed the raw reads at Q25, called clones with MiXCR and kept productive beta chains. CDR3 protein sequences are deduplicated, and each keeps its most common genes and DNA. The sample records 500,000 to 600,000 distinct CDR3 sequences, less than 45% of which are singletons. Together, the top ten hold roughly 4% of the sample. The sample comprised peripheral blood or thyroid tissue (not recorded which). The origin of the receptors is an adult man with Graves' hyperthyroidism.

In this sample, this clonotype turned up many times. The V and J genes are TRBV7-9 and TRBJ2-5; 7 bases match TRBD1. V gave up 7 bases and J gave up 5 bases; unmatched junction bases: 7. Germline values: CDR1 SEHNR, CDR2 FQNEAQ (reference sequence). This CDR3 contains 13 residues. CDR3 bases: TGTGCCAGCACCACAGGGGTTGGCGAGACCCAGTACTTC. Encoded protein: CASTTGVGETQYF.

This clonotype was detected ten times or more. The rearrangement links TRBV12-3 or TRBV12-4 to TRBJ2-5, with 9 bases aligning to TRBD2. The CDR3 loop spans 14 amino acids. The junction had 6 bases not matched to a gene; V was cut back by 5 bases and J by 5 bases. CDR3 loop: CASSPSGTGETQYF. CDR3 in DNA: TGTGCCAGCAGTCCTAGCGGGACGGGTGAGACCCAGTACTTC.

In this sample, this clonotype turned up once. The V gene is TRBV7-8, the J gene TRBJ1-1; TRBD1 agrees at 7 bases. The CDR3 contains 11 residues. Germline CDR1 is SGHVS and CDR2 is FQNEAQ. The CDR3 DNA reads TGTACCATAGACAGGGCCGATGAAGCTTTCTTT. It encodes CTIDRADEAFF.

The chain links TRBV6-2 or TRBV6-3 to TRBJ1-4, with D possibly being TRBD1 (6 bases). Between the trimmed V and J ends, which lost 0 bases and 12 bases, there was a span of 8 bases. The CDR3 spans 12 residues. Germline lookup yields CDR1 MNHEY and CDR2 SVGEGT. The CDR3 coding sequence is TGTGCCAGCAGTTACTCGTGGGGGCAACTGTTTTTT. This gives the protein CASSYSWGQLFF.

As concerns this clonotype: Its ends do not fully match the called genes, so a read error is possible. The chain carries TRBV4-3 and TRBJ2-7; TRBD1 aligns across 11 bases. The CDR3 has 16 amino acids. Germline values: CDR1 LGHNA, CDR2 YSLEER. The CDR3 loop is CTSSHYPGQGVYEQYF. The CDR3 DNA is TGCACCAGCAGCCATTACCCGGGACAGGGGGTGTACGAGCAGTACTTC.

This clonotype was picked up many times. The chain recombines TRBV7-9 with TRBJ2-6; 7 bases are shared with TRBD1. J lost 2 bases, V lost 5 bases, and 9 bases had no gene match. CDR3 length: 17 residues. Looked up from germline, CDR1 is SEHNR and CDR2 is FQNEAQ (reference sequence). CDR3 bases: TGTGCCAGCAGCCCCTCAAACAGGGGTGCTGGGGCCAACGTCCTGACTTTC. This translates into CASSPSNRGAGANVLTF.

The rearrangement uses TRBV3-1 and TRBJ1-3; D remains unclear. This CDR3 has 17 amino acids. Deletions cut 0 bases from V and 0 bases from J, with 12 bases between. Germline assignment: CDR1 LGHDT and CDR2 YNNKEL (reference sequence). The DNA for the CDR3 is TGTGCCAGCAGCCAAGACGCGGAGCCCTACTCTGGAAACACCATATATTTT. Amino acid sequence: CASSQDAEPYSGNTIYF.

This clonotype was seen more than once but under ten times. The chain combines TRBV18 with TRBJ1-1, with D perhaps TRBD1 (5 bases). The CDR3 has 16 amino acids. The V end was cut by 2 bases, the J end by 1 base, with 14 bases between. In germline, CDR1 is KGHSH, CDR2 LQKENI. CDR3 protein: CASSPRAGLGNTEAFF. The DNA for the CDR3 is TGTGCCAGCTCACCAAGGGCAGGGTTGGGGAACACTGAAGCTTTCTTT. The full variable domain, its missing parts supplied by reference TRBV18 and TRBJ1-1, is NAGVMQNPRHLVRRRGQEARLRCSPMKGHSHVYWYRQLPEEGLKFMVYLQKENIIDESGMPKERFSAEFPKEGPSILRIQQVVRGDSAAYFCASSPRAGLGNTEAFFGQGTRLTVV.

Comments on this clonotype: A much larger clone sits a single nucleotide away, making a read error possible. The CDR3 carries no conserved terminal phenylalanine or tryptophan, so it likely arises from a read error. The CDR3 DNA reads TGTGCCAGCAGACGGGACGGTACAGCGAAGACCCAGTACTCC. Translating gives CASRRDGTAKTQYS. V gene TRBV28 combines with J gene TRBJ2-5; the D call may be TRBD1 or TRBD2 (5 bases each). The V gene's germline CDR1 is MDHEN and CDR2 SYDVKM. The CDR3 has 14 residues. V was trimmed by 6 bases and J by 6 bases, leaving 17 bases between them.

This clonotype was found many times. This chain links TRBV29-1 with TRBJ2-7, with TRBD1 matching 7 bases. The germline V gene encodes CDR1 SQVTM and CDR2 ANQGSEA. V trimming: 4 bases; J trimming: 3 bases; junction bases outside the gene matches: 3. The CDR3 has 12 amino acids. The CDR3 DNA is TGCAGCGTTGTGGGACAGTTCTACGAGCAGTACTTC. Amino acid sequence: CSVVGQFYEQYF.

The chain recombines TRBV7-9 with TRBJ2-2; TRBD2 aligns across 8 bases. J gave up 7 bases and V 5 bases, and 6 bases lay outside the gene matches. Germline CDR1 SEHNR, CDR2 FQNEAQ (reference sequence). The CDR3 is 14 residues long. The CDR3 spells CASSATGTSGELFF. The CDR3 bases are TGTGCCAGCAGCGCCACCGGGACTAGCGGGGAGCTGTTTTTT.

This clonotype was counted at least ten times. This chain connects TRBV7-2 to TRBJ2-2, with D perhaps TRBD2 (6 bases). This CDR3 has 18 residues. Per the germline V gene, CDR1 is SGHTA and CDR2 is FQGNSA. V dropped 2 bases and J dropped 7 bases, with 23 bases sitting between them. CDR3 sequence: CASSLSRSREMASGELFF. As DNA, the CDR3 is TGTGCCAGCAGCTTAAGTAGGAGTCGGGAGATGGCGAGCGGGGAGCTGTTTTTT. The full variable domain, in which reference TRBV7-2 and TRBJ2-2 provide the parts outside the CDR3, is GAGVSQSPSNKVTEKGKDVELRCDPISGHTALYWYRQSLGQGLEFLIYFQGNSAPDKSGLPSDRFSAERTGGSVSTLTIQRTQQEDSAVYLCASSLSRSREMASGELFFGEGSRLTVL.

This clonotype has more than one count but fewer than ten. CDR3 sequence reads: CASSPLEETQYF. The CDR3 DNA sequence: TGTGCCAGCAGCCCACTGGAAGAGACCCAGTACTTC. This chain links TRBV6-6 with TRBJ2-5; D not resolved. The V and J ends lost 6 bases and 3 bases respectively, with 8 bases between them. The CDR3 loop spans 12 amino acids. Germline CDR1 MNHNY, CDR2 SVGAGI (reference sequence).

This clonotype was seen more than once but under ten times. The chain links TRBV18 to TRBJ2-2, with D possibly TRBD1 on 5 matching bases. Germline CDR1 is KGHSH and CDR2 is LQKENI. CDR3 length: 16 amino acids. The V and J ends lost 1 base and 4 bases respectively, with 13 bases between them. CDR3 in amino acids: CASSPLRARATGELFF. The DNA for the CDR3 is TGTGCCAGCTCACCACTCCGCGCCAGGGCCACCGGGGAGCTGTTTTTT.

This clonotype was observed a handful of times. This may be a read error: a much more frequent sequence differs by one nucleotide. The rearrangement links TRBV19 to TRBJ1-1, with TRBD1 identical over 7 bases. The CDR3 covers 15 residues. From germline, CDR1 is LNHDA and CDR2 SQIVND (reference sequence). The V segment lost 4 bases and the J segment 6 bases; nucleotides outside the gene matches: 11. As DNA, the CDR3 is TGTGCCAGTAGTACGAAGGGGGCGCGGGACGCTGAAGCTTTCTTT. This gives the protein CASSTKGARDAEAFF.

The gene calls are TRBV10-3 and TRBJ1-5; 9 positions agree with TRBD1. This CDR3 has 14 amino acids. Germline V gene lookup returns CDR1 ENHRY and CDR2 SYGVKD. Unmatched junction bases numbered 4, after V lost 3 bases and J lost 7 bases. CDR3 residues: CAISEGQGRQPQHF. The CDR3 nucleotides are TGTGCCATCAGTGAAGGACAGGGGAGGCAGCCCCAGCATTTT.

This chain links TRBV29-1 with TRBJ2-5; 7 positions match TRBD1. Near its end, the DNA agrees better with TRBJ2-7, so the J call may be wrong. Germline V gene sequence: CDR1 SQVTM, CDR2 ANQGSEA. The CDR3 length is 11 residues. The DNA of the CDR3 is TGCAGCTACTACAGGGGCTACGAGCAGTACTTC. Residues: CSYYRGYEQYF.

This chain links TRBV29-1 with TRBJ2-1; D possibly corresponds to TRBD2 (6 bases). The CDR3 spans 12 residues. The V and J ends lost 7 bases and 1 base respectively, with 8 bases between them. Germline V gene sequence: CDR1 SQVTM, CDR2 ANQGSEA. In DNA, the CDR3 is TGCAGCGCGGGGGTATCCTACAATGAGCAGTTCTTC. The encoded protein is CSAGVSYNEQFF.

This clonotype was counted many times. This chain connects TRBV6-5 to TRBJ2-7, with TRBD1 matching 11 bases. Losses at the gene ends were 10 bases for V and 5 bases for J; bases not matched to a gene: 13. CDR1 and CDR2 from the germline V gene are MNHEY and SVGAGI. CDR3 length equals 15 residues. CDR3 DNA: TGTGCCACATCGTCGGACAGGGGGCGCATCGACGAGCAGTACTTC. Translation gives CATSSDRGRIDEQYF.

This clonotype has at least ten counts. The chain links TRBV6-5 to TRBJ1-1, with D uncertain. The V end was cut by 5 bases, the J end by 1 base, with 8 bases between. Germline V gene data show CDR1 as MNHEY and CDR2 as SVGAGI. The CDR3 loop spans 13 amino acids. CDR3 loop: CASSVKRNTEAFF. CDR3 coding DNA: TGTGCCAGCAGTGTTAAAAGGAACACTGAAGCTTTCTTT.

This clonotype came up many times. The chain has TRBV11-2 and TRBJ1-6; 7 bases line up with TRBD1. The junction had 6 bases not matched to a gene; V was cut back by 1 base and J by 3 bases. CDR1 and CDR2 (germline): SGHAT, FQNNGV. The CDR3 has 17 amino acids. CDR3 coding DNA: TGTGCCAGCAGCTTAGTCTCCGGGACAGACTATAATTCACCCCTCCACTTT. As protein: CASSLVSGTDYNSPLHF.

The sample holds a few counts of this clonotype. The chain is built from TRBV7-9 and TRBJ2-3; D may match TRBD1 or TRBD2 (5 bases each). In germline, CDR1 is SEHNR, CDR2 FQNEAQ (reference sequence). V was clipped by 5 bases and J by 3 bases, with 12 bases between them. This CDR3 has 14 residues. The CDR3 nucleotides read TGTGCCAGCAGCCGGGGCAGGGAAACAGATACGCAGTATTTT. Protein: CASSRGRETDTQYF.

This clonotype showed up many times. This rearrangement joins TRBV19 to TRBJ1-6, with D possibly TRBD1 on 5 matching bases. CDR3 size: 14 residues. Germline V gene sequence: CDR1 LNHDA, CDR2 SQIVND (reference sequence). Trimming removed 0 bases at V and 11 bases at J, with 11 bases between. The CDR3 reads CASSIDAGTTPLHF. CDR3 coding DNA: TGTGCCAGTAGTATAGATGCGGGGACGACACCCCTCCACTTT.

With respect to this clonotype: A much more abundant neighbour one base away suggests this may be a read error. The chain is built from TRBV5-1 and TRBJ2-5; 9 bases match TRBD2. Germline V gene data show CDR1 as SGHRS and CDR2 as YFSETQ. The ends lost 6 bases at V and 5 bases at J; junction bases unmatched: 11. This CDR3 has 15 amino acids. The CDR3 region is CASNPGTSSAETQYF. For the CDR3, the DNA is TGCGCCAGCAACCCCGGGACTAGCAGTGCGGAGACCCAGTACTTC.

J is TRBJ2-3 and V is TRBV9; 8 bases map to TRBD2. With V trimmed by 3 bases and J by 6 bases, 12 bases remained unmatched. This CDR3 comprises 16 residues. From germline, CDR1 is SGDLS and CDR2 YYNGEE. The CDR3 bases are TGTGCCAGCAGCGGAGGACAGCGGGAGCGTTTGGATACGCAGTATTTT. Protein sequence: CASSGGQRERLDTQYF. Full variable domain (outside the CDR3, taken from reference TRBV9 and TRBJ2-3): DSGVTQTPKHLITATGQRVTLRCSPRSGDLSVYWYQQSLDQGLQFLIQYYNGEERAKGNILERFSAQQFPDLHSELNLSSLELGDSALYFCASSGGQRERLDTQYFGPGTRLTVL.

V and J are TRBV10-3 and TRBJ2-7; D perhaps matches TRBD1 (6 bases). Gene TRBJ2-1 matches the end of the DNA better, so the J call may be wrong. The CDR3 runs to 13 residues. The germline CDR1 and CDR2 sequences are ENHRY and SYGVKD. The CDR3 region is CAISEQGNNEQFF. In nucleotides, the CDR3 is TGTGCCATCAGTGAACAGGGCAACAATGAGCAGTTCTTC.

This clonotype was counted many times. V usage is TRBV20-1 and J usage is TRBJ1-2; 7 bases line up with TRBD1. Germline loops: CDR1 DFQATT, CDR2 SNEGSKA (reference sequence). With V trimmed by 0 bases and J by 5 bases, 6 bases remained unmatched. The CDR3 has 14 amino acids. CDR3 loop: CSARDQTGHYGYTF. The CDR3 nucleotides read TGCAGTGCTAGAGACCAGACAGGGCATTATGGCTACACCTTC.